The 22 T cell receptor beta chains given below trace back to one sample, sequenced in a study of blood T cell repertoires in COVID-19. Method: immunoSEQ multiplex PCR; TCRdb's copy keeps in-frame clones and lacks some. The data show approximately 290,000 clones, 80% to 85% seen once. The sample consisted of peripheral blood. Source of these receptors: a person aged 70 to 85 with COVID-19, enrolled during active disease.

The chain combines TRBV27 with TRBJ1-6; the D gene is possibly TRBD1 (5 bases). Per the germline V gene, CDR1 is MNHEY and CDR2 is SMNVEV (reference sequence). V dropped 2 bases and J dropped 11 bases, with 7 bases sitting between them. The CDR3 sequence is 12 residues long. CDR3 in DNA: TGTGCCAGCAGTTTAGGCAGGGCACCCCTCCACTTT. Protein: CASSLGRAPLHF.

CDR3 DNA sequence: TGTGCCAGCGGGGACAGGGCCTCTGGAAACACCATATATTTT. The encoded protein is CASGDRASGNTIYF. This chain joins TRBV2 and TRBJ1-3; 9 positions match TRBD1. With 8 bases clipped from V and 0 bases from J, the junction kept 2 bases outside the gene matches. This CDR3 spans 14 amino acids. CDR1 SNHLY and CDR2 FYNNEI come from the germline V gene.

The rearrangement uses TRBV27 and TRBJ2-5; a weak D match, TRBD2 (6 bases). This CDR3 contains 15 residues. V dropped 3 bases and J dropped 5 bases, with 16 bases sitting between them. CDR1 MNHEY and CDR2 SMNVEV come from the germline V gene (reference sequence). The CDR3: CASSFRAWDLETQYF. CDR3 bases: TGTGCCAGCAGTTTTCGGGCCTGGGACTTGGAGACCCAGTACTTC.

The chain uses TRBV5-1 and TRBJ2-5; 8 nucleotides agree with TRBD2. The CDR3 is made up of 15 amino acids. Germline trimming cut 7 bases from V and 1 base from J; bases unmatched to any gene: 9. Per germline, CDR1 SGHRS and CDR2 YFSETQ. This CDR3 is CASAARGGPQETQYF. The CDR3 DNA reads TGCGCCAGCGCCGCACGGGGGGGCCCCCAAGAGACCCAGTACTTC.

This clone was found once. The chain uses TRBV28 and TRBJ1-2, with D perhaps TRBD1 (6 bases). This CDR3 has 16 amino acids. Deletions cut 5 bases from V and 0 bases from J, with 16 bases between. CDR1 and CDR2 from the germline V gene are MDHEN and SYDVKM. The CDR3 DNA is TGTGCCAGCAGTCCATATGCCGACAGGACTAACTATGGCTACACCTTC. Translated: CASSPYADRTNYGYTF.

The chain links TRBV9 to TRBJ2-5; 9 positions agree with TRBD2. The CDR3 is made up of 15 amino acids. The germline V gene encodes CDR1 SGDLS and CDR2 YYNGEE. Unmatched junction bases numbered 8, after V lost 3 bases and J lost 5 bases. CDR3 bases: TGTGCCAGCAGCGAATTTGCGGGGGGGCTTGAGACCCAGTACTTC. Protein: CASSEFAGGLETQYF. Variable domain in full (rest from reference TRBV9 and TRBJ2-5): DSGVTQTPKHLITATGQRVTLRCSPRSGDLSVYWYQQSLDQGLQFLIQYYNGEERAKGNILERFSAQQFPDLHSELNLSSLELGDSALYFCASSEFAGGLETQYFGPGTRLLVL.

The chain is built from TRBV3-1 (or the pseudogene TRBV3-2) and TRBJ2-7; D is perhaps TRBD2 (6 bases). CDR1 and CDR2 (germline): LGHDT, YNNKEL (reference sequence). Trimming removed 1 base at V and 11 bases at J, with 15 bases between. This CDR3 is 13 amino acids long. The CDR3 DNA sequence: TGTGCCAGCAGCCAAGTTACGGGGGAAGGCGAGTACTTC. It specifies CASSQVTGEGEYF.

The chain joins TRBV30 to TRBJ2-5; 14 bases line up with TRBD2. Germline-derived CDR1 and CDR2 are GTSNPN and SVGIG (reference sequence). The CDR3 has 17 residues. The V gene end was trimmed by 7 bases and the J gene end by 3 bases; junction bases not matched to a gene: 13. This chain's CDR3 is CALPQRTTSGREETQYF. The CDR3 bases are TGTGCCTTACCCCAACGAACGACTAGCGGGAGGGAAGAGACCCAGTACTTC.

This chain links TRBV7-2 with TRBJ1-6, with D possibly being TRBD1 (5 bases). Germline V gives CDR1 SGHTA, CDR2 FQGNSA. There are 14 residues in the CDR3. V was cut by 4 bases and J by 5 bases, with 9 bases left in between. The CDR3 DNA sequence: TGTGCCAGCAGCTCGACAGAGAATAATTCACCCCTCCACTTT. It is translated as CASSSTENNSPLHF.

The J gene is TRBJ2-3, the V gene TRBV5-1, with 10 bases identical to TRBD2. Germline-derived CDR1 and CDR2 are SGHRS and YFSETQ. The CDR3 consists of 16 residues. The junction had 6 bases not matched to a gene; V was cut back by 5 bases and J by 0 bases. CDR3 sequence (DNA): TGCGCCAGCAGAAGAATAGCGGGGGGCAGCACAGATACGCAGTATTTT. As protein: CASRRIAGGSTDTQYF. The full variable domain, completed using reference TRBV5-1 and TRBJ2-3, is KAGVTQTPRYLIKTRGQQVTLSCSPISGHRSVSWYQQTPGQGLQFLFEYFSETQRNKGNFPGRFSGRQFSNSRSEMNVSTLELGDSALYLCASRRIAGGSTDTQYFGPGTRLTVL.

This chain uses TRBV28 with TRBJ2-2; tentative D call: TRBD2 (6 bases). The length of the CDR3 is 14 residues. Germline lookup yields CDR1 MDHEN and CDR2 SYDVKM. Trimming took 5 bases from V and 7 from J, leaving 14 bases between them. CDR3 nucleotides: TGTGCCAGCAGTCCGAATGTGGGACTCGGGGAGCTGTTTTTT. This sequence encodes CASSPNVGLGELFF. The full variable domain, completed using reference TRBV28 and TRBJ2-2, is DVKVTQSSRYLVKRTGEKVFLECVQDMDHENMFWYRQDPGLGLRLIYFSYDVKMKEKGDIPEGYSVSREKKERFSLILESASTNQTSMYLCASSPNVGLGELFFGEGSRLTVL.

As to this clone: This sample also contains other DNA sequences that code for the same CDR3. J is TRBJ1-6 and V is TRBV27, with 9 bases lining up with TRBD1. V dropped 2 bases and J dropped 7; count of bases not matched to a gene: 3. Looked up from germline, CDR1 is MNHEY and CDR2 is SMNVEV (reference sequence). The length of the CDR3 is 15 residues. The CDR3: CASSLGDRDNSPLHF. CDR3 sequence (DNA): TGTGCCAGCAGTTTAGGGGACAGGGACAATTCACCCCTCCACTTT.

This sequence joins TRBV7-2 and TRBJ1-5; a weak D match, TRBD1 (5 bases). Germline V gene data show CDR1 as SGHTA and CDR2 as FQGNSA. Between the trimmed V and J ends, which lost 1 base and 7 bases, there was a span of 14 bases. There are 15 residues in the CDR3. CDR3 loop: CASSLDGRGGQPQHF. In DNA form, the CDR3 reads TGTGCCAGCAGCTTAGACGGAAGGGGTGGGCAGCCCCAGCATTTT.

This sequence joins TRBV19 and TRBJ2-3, with 8 bases aligning to TRBD1. Unmatched junction bases numbered 14, after V lost 8 bases and J lost 4 bases. Germline loops: CDR1 LNHDA, CDR2 SQIVND (reference sequence). The CDR3 sequence is 16 residues long. CDR3 sequence: CASRDEIRGPSDTQYF. The CDR3, as DNA: TGTGCCAGTCGCGACGAAATCAGGGGGCCCTCAGATACGCAGTATTTT.

The chain joins TRBV3-1 (or the pseudogene TRBV3-2) to TRBJ2-4; 11 bases agree with TRBD2. The CDR3 loop spans 20 amino acids. Losses at the gene ends were 4 bases for V and 7 bases for J; bases not matched to a gene: 21. CDR1 and CDR2 (germline): LGHDT, YNNKEL (reference sequence). The CDR3 DNA is TGTGCCAGCAGCCCCATACTAGCGGGGGCCACCCGCAACCCTTTCAACATTCAGTACTTC. This translates into CASSPILAGATRNPFNIQYF.

The rearrangement uses TRBV27 and TRBJ2-1; D might be TRBD2 (5 bases). With 5 bases removed from V and 7 bases from J, the gap between germline ends came to 24 bases. The CDR3 spans 17 residues. CDR1 and CDR2 from the germline V gene are MNHEY and SMNVEV (reference sequence). CDR3 loop: CASSPRLQPPLGNEQFF. CDR3 nucleotide sequence: TGTGCCAGCAGTCCCCGACTACAGCCGCCACTTGGTAATGAGCAGTTCTTC.

The rearrangement uses TRBV28 and TRBJ2-1; 11 bases line up with TRBD2. The CDR3 contains 16 residues. The germline V gene has CDR1 MDHEN and CDR2 SYDVKM. Trimming at V came to 3 bases and at J to 1 base, leaving 2 bases not matched to a gene. CDR3 loop: CASSFLAGGSYNEQFF. CDR3 sequence (DNA): TGTGCCAGCAGTTTCCTAGCGGGGGGTTCCTACAATGAGCAGTTCTTC.

The V and J genes are TRBV28 and TRBJ2-5; 9 bases map to TRBD2. Unmatched junction bases numbered 5, after V lost 3 bases and J lost 0 bases. Germline loops: CDR1 MDHEN, CDR2 SYDVKM. CDR3 length: 16 amino acids. CDR3 sequence reads: CASSFRLAGYQETQYF. As DNA, the CDR3 is TGTGCCAGCAGTTTCCGGCTAGCGGGGTACCAAGAGACCCAGTACTTC. The whole variable domain, filled in from reference TRBV28 and TRBJ2-5, reads DVKVTQSSRYLVKRTGEKVFLECVQDMDHENMFWYRQDPGLGLRLIYFSYDVKMKEKGDIPEGYSVSREKKERFSLILESASTNQTSMYLCASSFRLAGYQETQYFGPGTRLLVL.

This chain uses TRBV7-7 with TRBJ2-1, with TRBD1 as a possible D gene (6 bases). The CDR3 length is 13 residues. The ends were cut back, 2 bases at V and 8 bases at J, with 10 bases in the middle. Germline V gene lookup returns CDR1 SSHAT and CDR2 FNYEAQ (reference sequence). CDR3 in DNA: TGTGCCAGCAGCTTATCAAACAGGGATGAGCAGTTCTTC. It specifies CASSLSNRDEQFF.

V gene TRBV4-1 combines with J gene TRBJ1-1, with a tentative D call TRBD1 (5 bases). V was clipped by 5 bases and J by 4 bases, with 17 bases between them. The CDR3 totals 15 residues. Per the germline V gene, CDR1 is MGHRA and CDR2 is YSYEKL. CDR3 amino acids: CASSTLTPGGTEAFF. The CDR3 bases are TGCGCCAGCAGCACCCTTACCCCGGGGGGCACTGAAGCTTTCTTT.

The V and J genes are TRBV4-3 and TRBJ1-1; TRBD1 might be the D (5 bases). Germline V lookup: CDR1 LGHNA, CDR2 YSLEER. This CDR3 comprises 14 residues. V lost 1 base to trimming and J lost 5 bases, with 11 bases between them. The CDR3 DNA reads TGCGCCAGCAGCCAAGGGCAGGGTCGGACTGAAGCTTTCTTT. This encodes CASSQGQGRTEAFF.

The chain couples TRBV4-3 to TRBJ2-7; possible D gene TRBD2, 5 bases. This CDR3 contains 13 residues. CDR1 and CDR2 (germline): LGHNA, YSLEER. V dropped 0 bases and J dropped 7 bases, with 10 bases sitting between them. CDR3 sequence (DNA): TGCGCCAGCAGCCAAGACTTTTCGGGGGAGCAGTACTTC. Protein product: CASSQDFSGEQYF.